The 20 T cell receptor beta chains listed next were all sequenced from one sample in a study of OX40 agonist ivuxolimab in advanced cancers. Sequencing was performed with immunoSEQ multiplex PCR; in TCRdb, only in-frame clones are kept and a portion is missing. This repertoire shows about 60,000 clones, roughly 93% found once; its top ten account for roughly a fifth. The sequencing used CD4+ or CD8+ T cells sorted from blood, collected in a trial of the OX40 agonist ivuxolimab. The source of these receptors is an adult with an advanced solid tumor such as melanoma, head and neck, liver or kidney cancer.

J is TRBJ2-3 and V is TRBV14, with D possibly being TRBD2 (6 bases). V gave up 4 bases and J gave up 3 bases, with 14 bases separating them. Germline V lookup: CDR1 SGHDN, CDR2 FVKESK. This CDR3 spans 15 amino acids. CDR3: CASSPGEALTDTQYF. In DNA, the CDR3 is TGTGCCAGCAGCCCGGGGGAGGCACTTACAGATACGCAGTATTTT.

The gene calls are TRBV4-3 and TRBJ1-5; no clear D gene. The CDR3 has 13 residues. The germline V gene has CDR1 LGHNA and CDR2 YSLEER. The V gene lost 0 bases and the J gene lost 7 bases, with 7 bases spanning the gap. The CDR3 region is CASSQDLGQPQHF. For the CDR3, the DNA is TGCGCCAGCAGCCAAGATTTGGGGCAGCCCCAGCATTTT.

The J gene is TRBJ2-7, the V gene TRBV11-2; D not resolved. The germline gives CDR1 SGHAT, CDR2 FQNNGV. CDR3 length: 12 amino acids. V was cut by 5 bases and J by 0 bases, with 5 bases left in between. DNA of the CDR3: TGTGCCAGCAGCCTTAGCTCCTACGAGCAGTACTTC. It codes for CASSLSSYEQYF.

The V and J genes are TRBV5-6 and TRBJ2-7; D unclear. Per germline, CDR1 SGHDT and CDR2 YYEEEE. Trimming cost V 2 bases and J 4 bases, with 16 bases left between them. The CDR3 runs 15 residues. CDR3 DNA sequence: TGTGCCAGCAGCTTCGTCTCGGTTTTTTTTTACGAGCAGTACTTC. Its translation: CASSFVSVFFYEQYF.

The J gene is TRBJ2-1, the V gene TRBV7-3, with TRBD2 matching 10 bases. The CDR3 sequence is 15 residues long. V gave up 7 bases and J gave up 2 bases; unmatched junction bases: 5. In germline, CDR1 is SGHTA, CDR2 FQGTGA. DNA of the CDR3: TGTGCCAGCAAACTAGCGGGATCTACCTACAATGAGCAGTTCTTC. It specifies CASKLAGSTYNEQFF.

For the CDR3, the DNA is TGCGCCAGCAGCCAAGATCCCGGGATATTCTCTCGTGAGCAGTTCTTC. Amino acids: CASSQDPGIFSREQFF. This sequence joins TRBV4-1 and TRBJ2-1; D might be TRBD2 (5 bases). The CDR3 contains 16 residues. Trimming removed 0 bases from V and 9 bases from J, with 18 bases in between. Germline V gene lookup returns CDR1 MGHRA and CDR2 YSYEKL.

V gene TRBV19 combines with J gene TRBJ2-1, with D uncertain. The CDR3 is made up of 13 amino acids. The ends were cut back, 3 bases at V and 4 bases at J, with 7 bases in the middle. Germline lookup yields CDR1 LNHDA and CDR2 SQIVND (reference sequence). The DNA of the CDR3 is TGTGCCAGTAGTATGGAGTTTTACAATGAGCAGTTCTTC. Translating it yields CASSMEFYNEQFF.

The rearrangement links TRBV9 to TRBJ1-2; 8 bases match TRBD1. The CDR3 has 14 residues. Germline V gives CDR1 SGDLS, CDR2 YYNGEE. Losses at the gene ends were 3 bases for V and 3 bases for J; bases not matched to a gene: 4. As DNA, the CDR3 is TGTGCCAGCAGCGCAGACAGGGGTTACTATGGCTACACCTTC. Translation gives CASSADRGYYGYTF.

The chain has TRBV14 and TRBJ2-7; tentatively, D is TRBD1 (6 bases). CDR1 is SGHDN, CDR2 FVKESK, per germline. The CDR3 has 15 residues. Trimming stripped 4 bases from V and 2 bases from J, with 15 bases between. The CDR3 coding sequence is TGTGCCAGCAGCCTAGACAGGTCCGCGACCTACGAGCAGTACTTC. It codes for CASSLDRSATYEQYF.

The chain couples TRBV9 to TRBJ2-2; 8 positions agree with TRBD1. Trimming took 5 bases from V and 0 from J; bases not matched to a gene: 0. This CDR3 is 14 amino acids long. Germline V CDR1 and CDR2: SGDLS, YYNGEE. CDR3 loop: CASRDRANTGELFF. CDR3 nucleotides: TGTGCCAGCAGGGACAGGGCGAACACCGGGGAGCTGTTTTTT. Filled out from reference TRBV9 and TRBJ2-2, the complete variable domain reads DSGVTQTPKHLITATGQRVTLRCSPRSGDLSVYWYQQSLDQGLQFLIQYYNGEERAKGNILERFSAQQFPDLHSELNLSSLELGDSALYFCASRDRANTGELFFGEGSRLTVL.

The V call is TRBV7-9, the J call TRBJ2-7; D may match TRBD1 or TRBD2 (5 bases each). With 1 base removed from V and 5 bases from J, the gap between germline ends came to 15 bases. CDR1 is SEHNR, CDR2 FQNEAQ, per germline (reference sequence). The CDR3 extends over 15 amino acids. The CDR3 region has the DNA TGTGCCAGCAGCTTAGGGTCCGGGGCGAAGGACGAGCAGTACTTC. It translates to CASSLGSGAKDEQYF.

This rearrangement joins TRBV11-2 to TRBJ2-4; D uncertain. From germline, CDR1 is SGHAT and CDR2 FQNNGV. Trimming took 0 bases from V and 0 from J, leaving 6 bases between them. This CDR3 has 15 residues. The CDR3 spells CASSLDFLAKNIQYF. CDR3 nucleotides: TGTGCCAGCAGCTTAGACTTCCTAGCCAAAAACATTCAGTACTTC. Full variable domain (remainder filled in from reference TRBV11-2 and TRBJ2-4): EAGVAQSPRYKIIEKRQSVAFWCNPISGHATLYWYQQILGQGPKLLIQFQNNGVVDDSQLPKDRFSAERLKGVDSTLKIQPAKLEDSAVYLCASSLDFLAKNIQYFGAGTRLSVL.

The count of this clone is one. The rearrangement uses TRBV16 and TRBJ1-4; D is possibly TRBD1 (5 bases). CDR3 length equals 16 residues. Germline assignment: CDR1 KGHSY and CDR2 FQNENV. The V end was cut by 4 bases, the J end by 8 bases, with 20 bases between. The CDR3 spells CASSPVNLGTREKLFF. The CDR3 nucleotides read TGTGCCAGCAGCCCCGTTAACCTAGGGACCCGAGAAAAACTGTTTTTT. The variable domain in full, with the rest retrieved from reference TRBV16 and TRBJ1-4, is GEEVAQTPKHLVRGEGQKAKLYCAPIKGHSYVFWYQQVLKNEFKFLISFQNENVFDETGMPKERFSAKCLPNSPCSLEIQATKLEDSAVYFCASSPVNLGTREKLFFGSGTQLSVL.

CDR3 in DNA: TGTGCCAGCGGTCGGGGGACTAGCGGGAGTTCTGACGAGCAGTACTTC. Residues: CASGRGTSGSSDEQYF. This chain joins TRBV9 and TRBJ2-7; 14 nucleotides agree with TRBD2. Unmatched junction bases numbered 11, after V lost 7 bases and J lost 5 bases. This CDR3 has 16 residues. The germline CDR1 and CDR2 sequences are SGDLS and YYNGEE. Looking up the rest from reference TRBV9 and TRBJ2-7 gives the full variable domain: DSGVTQTPKHLITATGQRVTLRCSPRSGDLSVYWYQQSLDQGLQFLIQYYNGEERAKGNILERFSAQQFPDLHSELNLSSLELGDSALYFCASGRGTSGSSDEQYFGPGTRLTVT.

The chain links TRBV28 to TRBJ2-5; D unclear. V lost 5 bases to trimming and J lost 5 bases, with 9 bases between them. CDR1 and CDR2 (germline): MDHEN, SYDVKM. CDR3 length: 12 amino acids. DNA for the CDR3: TGTGCCAGCAGTCACTCCCGGGAGACCCAGTACTTC. It specifies CASSHSRETQYF.

The chain recombines TRBV9 with TRBJ2-7; D is undetermined. Between the trimmed V and J ends, which lost 0 bases and 5 bases, there was a span of 9 bases. Germline CDR1 and CDR2: SGDLS and YYNGEE. CDR3 length equals 13 residues. The CDR3 DNA reads TGTGCCAGCAGCGTAGGCCCGCCTGACGAGCAGTACTTC. Its protein product is CASSVGPPDEQYF.

The gene calls are TRBV15 and TRBJ2-5; D is uncertain. The CDR3 covers 17 residues. The V and J ends lost 0 bases and 4 bases respectively, with 18 bases between them. Germline values: CDR1 LNHNV, CDR2 YYDKDF (reference sequence). The CDR3 sequence: CATSRDPPPIWGETQYF. The CDR3 region has the DNA TGTGCCACCAGCAGAGATCCTCCCCCGATCTGGGGAGAGACCCAGTACTTC. The full variable domain, completed using reference TRBV15 and TRBJ2-5, is DAMVIQNPRYQVTQFGKPVTLSCSQTLNHNVMYWYQQKSSQAPKLLFHYYDKDFNNEADTPDNFQSRRPNTSFCFLDIRSPGLGDTAMYLCATSRDPPPIWGETQYFGPGTRLLVL.

The CDR3 nucleotides read TGTGCCAGTAGTAGCGGGAGTAGGTACACCGGGGAGCTGTTTTTT. Amino acid sequence: CASSSGSRYTGELFF. The chain combines TRBV19 with TRBJ2-2; 7 bases agree with TRBD2. The CDR3 runs 15 residues. V gave up 4 bases and J gave up 3 bases; unmatched junction bases: 5. Germline loops: CDR1 LNHDA, CDR2 SQIVND (reference sequence).

The rearrangement joins TRBV7-3 to TRBJ1-1; 7 bases align to TRBD1. J was trimmed by 1 base and V by 1 base; bases with no gene match: 3. The CDR3 runs 15 residues. Germline V lookup: CDR1 SGHTA, CDR2 FQGTGA. CDR3 sequence: CASSLMGDRNTEAFF. CDR3 bases: TGTGCCAGCAGCTTAATGGGGGACAGGAACACTGAAGCTTTCTTT.

The chain combines TRBV4-2 with TRBJ2-3, with TRBD2 matching 7 bases. CDR3 length: 16 residues. Germline CDR1 and CDR2: LGHNA and YNFKEQ. Trimming took 3 bases from V and 6 from J; bases not matched to a gene: 12. The CDR3 nucleotides are TGTGCCAGCAGCCATGGGACTACGAAAACCCTGGATACGCAGTATTTT. This codes for CASSHGTTKTLDTQYF.